The T cell receptor (beta chain) described here comes from a study of T-cell reconstitution after alpha-beta-depleted transplantation in children. The authors prepared the TCRbeta library with unique molecular identifiers. TCRdb processed the PCR reads anew with MiXCR; each CDR3 protein has one entry. In the table there are hundreds of thousands of distinct CDR3 sequences, approximately 16% of which are singletons. This clonotype was found a few times. The CDR3 runs 16 residues. V was cut by 3 bases and J by 6 bases, with 18 bases left in between. CDR1 is MNHEY and CDR2 is SMNVEV in the germline V gene (reference sequence).

The receptor's source is a human donor who donated a stem cell graft to a child with acute lymphoblastic leukemia. The sample consisted of PBMCs from the stem cell graft donor, taken from the stem cell graft. V and J are TRBV27 and TRBJ2-1, with D tentatively TRBD1 (6 bases). The CDR3 DNA reads as TGTGCCAGCAGTTTCGGTGACACCCTAGGGGGCAATGAGCAGTTCTTC. Amino acids: CASSFGDTLGGNEQFF.